This TCR beta chain was sequenced in a study of blood T cell repertoires in COVID-19. Study-wide background: From the United States, Italy and Spain came samples of acute and convalescent COVID-19.

Clones were read by immunoSEQ multiplex PCR, and TCRdb kept only the in-frame ones, dropping some. Of about 68,000 clones listed, 85% are singletons. The germline gives CDR1 SGHRS, CDR2 YFSETQ. Trimming shortened V by 2 bases and J by 6 bases, and 12 bases separated the two germline ends. CDR3 length: 14 residues. This receptor was obtained from a man in his fifties with acute or convalescent COVID-19. V usage is TRBV5-1 and J usage is TRBJ2-1; TRBD2 is a possible D gene (6 bases). Sequenced: peripheral blood. CDR3 loop: CASSFETRGNEQFF. As DNA, the CDR3 is TGCGCCAGCAGCTTTGAGACTAGGGGCAATGAGCAGTTCTTC. Drawing the rest from reference TRBV5-1 and TRBJ2-1, the complete variable domain is KAGVTQTPRYLIKTRGQQVTLSCSPISGHRSVSWYQQTPGQGLQFLFEYFSETQRNKGNFPGRFSGRQFSNSRSEMNVSTLELGDSALYLCASSFETRGNEQFFGPGTRLTVL.